The rows below give T cell receptor beta chains drawn from one sample of a study of prognosis after radiotherapy for stage I lung cancer. TCRdb analysed the multiplex PCR reads with MiXCR anew, one entry per CDR3 protein. Of 12,000 to 15,000 distinct CDR3 sequences in the sample, about 50% were seen once. Sequenced here: PBMCs, sampled before or after stereotactic body radiation therapy (not recorded which). Source of these receptors: a donor of 50 years or more with non-small cell lung cancer. Both conserved end residues are part of each CDR3. The order of the fields is J gene, V gene, CDR3 protein.

>TRBJ1-1|TRBV28
CASGLGDTEAFF
>TRBJ1-6|TRBV30
CAWRSDRGRSPLHF
>TRBJ2-7|TRBV7-8
CASSSPSGMSFSYEQYF
>TRBJ1-2|TRBV7-2
CASSLRGQGYTF
>TRBJ2-1|TRBV7-9
CVSSPGTGQTYNEQFF
>TRBJ2-5|TRBV18
CASSPGTGDETQYF
>TRBJ2-2|TRBV7-8
CASSFRETTGELFF
>TRBJ2-6|TRBV27
CASGLIGDSVRSGANVLTF
>TRBJ2-7|TRBV6-5
CASSYSDRGSYEQYF
>TRBJ2-2|TRBV12-3/TRBV12-4
CASSLGCSGELFF
>TRBJ2-2|TRBV28
CASTLDQRDRELFF
>TRBJ1-3|TRBV6-1
CAIGQAWSGNTIYF
>TRBJ2-7|TRBV20-1
CSASTHSKNEQYF
>TRBJ1-6|TRBV7-2
CASSSPGGRSPLHF
>TRBJ2-1|TRBV12-3/TRBV12-4
CASSLGQGARNEQFF
>TRBJ2-3|TRBV5-1
CASSQLTSGVSTDTQYF
>TRBJ2-1|TRBV25-1
CASSADSLYNEQFF
>TRBJ1-2|TRBV12-3/TRBV12-4
CASSLLAQMGYTF
>TRBJ1-5|TRBV6-1
CASSWTAAVSNQPQHF
>TRBJ2-7|TRBV9
CASSAGTQSSYEQYF
>TRBJ1-2|TRBV20-1
CSARDSGYTF
>TRBJ2-1|TRBV20-1
CSAPGLGPREQFF
>TRBJ1-2|TRBV18
CASSPSAANYGYTF
>TRBJ1-2|TRBV16
CASSQSPGNNYGYTF
>TRBJ1-1|TRBV27
CASSLITAGSEALF
>TRBJ1-2|TRBV24-1
CATSDFLGYGYTF
>TRBJ2-7|TRBV28
CASSAPGTESSYEQYF
>TRBJ1-6|TRBV12-3/TRBV12-4
CASSRRGYYNSPLHF
>TRBJ2-3|TRBV4-2
CASSQQLAASTDTQYF
>TRBJ2-4|TRBV25-1
CACSETAPGQNIQYF
>TRBJ2-1|TRBV6-2/TRBV6-3
CASSPYAGSSNEQFF
>TRBJ2-7|TRBV7-2
CASSPGGVNFYEQYF
>TRBJ2-3|TRBV15
CATSRDELDTQYF
>TRBJ2-1|TRBV7-9
CASSRSRNEQFF
>TRBJ2-1|TRBV12-3/TRBV12-4
CASSFRRLNEQFF
>TRBJ2-3|TRBV7-2
CASSRNTDTQYF
>TRBJ2-5|TRBV20-1
CSARGTSGYTETQYF
>TRBJ1-6|TRBV27
CASRRQGGMESPLHF
>TRBJ2-6|TRBV7-9
CSSIVVTLGSGANVLTF
>TRBJ2-2|TRBV20-1
CSARAGKTGELFF
>TRBJ1-5|TRBV2
CASSEGVNQPQHF
>TRBJ2-2|TRBV5-1
CASSLEGPNTGELFF
>TRBJ2-3|TRBV9
CASSVGGVSTDTQYF
>TRBJ2-5|TRBV30
CAWIPEQGAQETQYF
>TRBJ1-4|TRBV9
CASSRVRDSNEKLFF
>TRBJ1-2|TRBV20-1
CSARTTNYYGYTF
>TRBJ1-2|TRBV14
CASSRGQGYGYTF
>TRBJ2-1|TRBV7-9
CASSLEPSYNEQFF
>TRBJ1-2|TRBV11-2
CASSNQPQGCYTF